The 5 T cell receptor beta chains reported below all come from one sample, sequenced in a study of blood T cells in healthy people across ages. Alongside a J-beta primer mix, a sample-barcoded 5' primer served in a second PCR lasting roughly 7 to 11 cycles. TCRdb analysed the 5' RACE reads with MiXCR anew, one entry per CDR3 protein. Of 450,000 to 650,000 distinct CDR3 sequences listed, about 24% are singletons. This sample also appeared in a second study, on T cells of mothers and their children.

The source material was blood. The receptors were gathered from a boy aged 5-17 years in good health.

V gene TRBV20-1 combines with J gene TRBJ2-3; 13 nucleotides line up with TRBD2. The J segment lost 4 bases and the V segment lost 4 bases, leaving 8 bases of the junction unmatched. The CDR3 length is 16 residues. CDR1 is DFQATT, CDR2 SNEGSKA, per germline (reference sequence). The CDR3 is CSAKLAGGPGSDTQYF. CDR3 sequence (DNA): TGCAGTGCTAAACTAGCGGGGGGGCCTGGGTCAGATACGCAGTATTTT.

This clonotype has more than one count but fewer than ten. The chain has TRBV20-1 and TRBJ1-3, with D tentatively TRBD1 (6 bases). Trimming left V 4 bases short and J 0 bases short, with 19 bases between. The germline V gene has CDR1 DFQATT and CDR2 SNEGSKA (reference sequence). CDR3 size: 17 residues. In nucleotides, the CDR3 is TGCAGTGCTAAGGACAGCCATTCTGAAAGCTCTGGAAACACCATATATTTT. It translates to CSAKDSHSESSGNTIYF.

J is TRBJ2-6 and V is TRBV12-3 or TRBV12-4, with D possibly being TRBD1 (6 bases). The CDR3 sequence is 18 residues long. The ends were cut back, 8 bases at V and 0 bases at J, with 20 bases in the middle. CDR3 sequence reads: CASSAQGLLSSGANVLTF. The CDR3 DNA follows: TGTGCCAGCTCTGCGCAGGGGCTCCTGAGCTCTGGGGCCAACGTCCTGACTTTC.

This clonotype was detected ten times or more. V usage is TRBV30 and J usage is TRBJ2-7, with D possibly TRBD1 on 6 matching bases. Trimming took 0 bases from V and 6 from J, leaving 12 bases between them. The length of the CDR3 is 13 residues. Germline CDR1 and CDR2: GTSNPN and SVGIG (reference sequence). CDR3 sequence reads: CAWSVRGFGEQYF. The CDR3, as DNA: TGTGCCTGGAGTGTTAGGGGGTTTGGCGAGCAGTACTTC.

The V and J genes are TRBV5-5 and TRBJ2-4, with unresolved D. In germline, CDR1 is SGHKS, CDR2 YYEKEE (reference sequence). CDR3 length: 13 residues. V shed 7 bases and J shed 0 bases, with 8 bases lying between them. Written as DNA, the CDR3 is TGTGCCAGCGAAGGCCTAGCCAAAAACATTCAGTACTTC. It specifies CASEGLAKNIQYF.